Included here is one TCR beta chain sequence, with context. These data belong to a study of shared clonotypes between healthy human individuals. Turning to the study itself: Per donor, three plates held CD4 naive cells, three held CD4 memory, two held CD8 naive and one held CD8 memory.

The CDR3 extends over 16 amino acids. Trimming cost V 0 bases and J 2 bases, with 12 bases left between them. CDR1 is SGHRS and CDR2 is YFSETQ in the germline V gene. Clones were read by immunoSEQ multiplex PCR, and TCRdb kept only the in-frame ones, dropping some. In the table there are about 380,000 clones, approximately 97% of which are singletons. The chain employs TRBV5-1 and TRBJ1-3; no reliable D call. The specimen was memory CD8+ T cells sorted from blood. Noted subset: CD45RO+ cells pooled with CCR7-negative TemRA cells. This receptor was obtained from a man aged 25-45 years in good health. For the CDR3, the DNA is TGCGCCAGCAGCTTGGTTCCGGGAGGGCCTGGAAACACCATATATTTT. Translated, it gives CASSLVPGGPGNTIYF.